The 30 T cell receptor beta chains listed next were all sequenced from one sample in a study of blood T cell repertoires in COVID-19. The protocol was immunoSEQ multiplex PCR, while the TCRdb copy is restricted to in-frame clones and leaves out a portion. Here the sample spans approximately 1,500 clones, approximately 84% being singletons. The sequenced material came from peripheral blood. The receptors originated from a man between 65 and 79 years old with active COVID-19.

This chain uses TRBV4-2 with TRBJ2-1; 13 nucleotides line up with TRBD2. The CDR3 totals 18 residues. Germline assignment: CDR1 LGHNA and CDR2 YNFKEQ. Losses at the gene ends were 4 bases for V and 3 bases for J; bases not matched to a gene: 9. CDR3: CASSPIGLAGVGYNEQFF. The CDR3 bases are TGTGCCAGCAGCCCTATCGGACTAGCGGGAGTGGGCTACAATGAGCAGTTCTTC.

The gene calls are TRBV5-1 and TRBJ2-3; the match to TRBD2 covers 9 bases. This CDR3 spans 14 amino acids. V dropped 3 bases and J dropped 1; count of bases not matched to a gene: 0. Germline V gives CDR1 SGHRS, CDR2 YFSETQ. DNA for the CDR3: TGCGCCAGCAGCTCTAGCGGGGGCACAGATACGCAGTATTTT. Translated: CASSSSGGTDTQYF.

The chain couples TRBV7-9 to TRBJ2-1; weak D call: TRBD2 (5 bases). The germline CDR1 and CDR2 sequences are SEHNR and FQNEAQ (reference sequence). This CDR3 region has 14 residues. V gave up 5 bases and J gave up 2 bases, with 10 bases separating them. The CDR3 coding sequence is TGTGCCAGCAGCCTGAGGGCCCCCTACAATGAGCAGTTCTTC. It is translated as CASSLRAPYNEQFF.

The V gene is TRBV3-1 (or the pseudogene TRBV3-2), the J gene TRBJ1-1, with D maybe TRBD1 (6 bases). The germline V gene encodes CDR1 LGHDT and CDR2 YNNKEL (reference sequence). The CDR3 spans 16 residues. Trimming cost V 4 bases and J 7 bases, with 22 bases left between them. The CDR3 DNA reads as TGTGCCAGCAGCCCCTTGAAGACAGGACAACTAGGTGAAGCTTTCTTT. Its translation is CASSPLKTGQLGEAFF.

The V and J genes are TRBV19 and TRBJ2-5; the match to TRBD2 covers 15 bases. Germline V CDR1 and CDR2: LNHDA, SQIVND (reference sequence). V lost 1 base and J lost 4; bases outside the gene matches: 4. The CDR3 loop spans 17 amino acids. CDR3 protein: CASSIAGGLAGGETQYF. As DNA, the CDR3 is TGTGCCAGTAGTATAGCCGGGGGACTAGCGGGAGGAGAGACCCAGTACTTC. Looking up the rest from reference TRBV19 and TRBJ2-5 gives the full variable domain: DGGITQSPKYLFRKEGQNVTLSCEQNLNHDAMYWYRQDPGQGLRLIYYSQIVNDFQKGDIAEGYSVSREKKESFPLTVTSAQKNPTAFYLCASSIAGGLAGGETQYFGPGTRLLVL.

This CDR3 reads CASSLSGHTEAFF. Here the CDR3 DNA reads TGTGCCAGCAGCCTGTCGGGTCACACTGAAGCTTTCTTT. The rearrangement joins TRBV5-6 to TRBJ1-1; D call uncertain. This CDR3 spans 13 amino acids. The V end lost 4 bases, the J end lost 3 bases, and 10 bases lay between the germline ends. Germline V gives CDR1 SGHDT, CDR2 YYEEEE.

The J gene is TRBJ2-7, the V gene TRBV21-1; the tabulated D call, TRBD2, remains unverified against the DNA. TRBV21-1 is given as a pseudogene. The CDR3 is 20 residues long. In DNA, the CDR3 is TGTGCCAGCAGCTACCGGGACAGGGGGCGGACTAGCGGGGTGTCCTACGAGCAGTACTTC. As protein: CASSYRDRGRTSGVSYEQYF.

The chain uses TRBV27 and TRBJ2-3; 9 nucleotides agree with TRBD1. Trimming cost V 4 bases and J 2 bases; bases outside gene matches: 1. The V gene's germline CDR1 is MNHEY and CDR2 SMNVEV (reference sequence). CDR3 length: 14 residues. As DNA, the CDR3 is TGTGCCAGCAGTTACAGGGGGCCCACAGATACGCAGTATTTT. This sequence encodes CASSYRGPTDTQYF.

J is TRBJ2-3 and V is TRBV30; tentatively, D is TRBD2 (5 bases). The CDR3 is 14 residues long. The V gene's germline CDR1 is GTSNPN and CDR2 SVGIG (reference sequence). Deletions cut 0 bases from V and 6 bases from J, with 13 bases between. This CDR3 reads CAWSVRGGIDTQYF. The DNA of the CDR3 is TGTGCCTGGAGTGTACGGGGTGGGATCGATACGCAGTATTTT.

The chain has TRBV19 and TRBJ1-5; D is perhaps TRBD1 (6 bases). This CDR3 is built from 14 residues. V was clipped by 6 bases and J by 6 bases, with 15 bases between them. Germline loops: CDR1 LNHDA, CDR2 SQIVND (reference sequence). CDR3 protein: CASRLGHWVQPQHF. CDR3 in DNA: TGTGCCAGTAGGTTGGGACACTGGGTTCAGCCCCAGCATTTT. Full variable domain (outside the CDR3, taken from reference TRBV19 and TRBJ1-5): DGGITQSPKYLFRKEGQNVTLSCEQNLNHDAMYWYRQDPGQGLRLIYYSQIVNDFQKGDIAEGYSVSREKKESFPLTVTSAQKNPTAFYLCASRLGHWVQPQHFGDGTRLSIL.

CDR3 in amino acids: CARSLDMRDRGIYNEQFF. CDR3 DNA: TGTGCCAGAAGCTTAGATATGCGGGACAGGGGGATTTACAATGAGCAGTTCTTC. This chain joins TRBV7-5 and TRBJ2-1; the tabulated D call, TRBD1, remains unverified against the DNA. TRBV7-5 is shown as a pseudogene. This CDR3 spans 18 amino acids.

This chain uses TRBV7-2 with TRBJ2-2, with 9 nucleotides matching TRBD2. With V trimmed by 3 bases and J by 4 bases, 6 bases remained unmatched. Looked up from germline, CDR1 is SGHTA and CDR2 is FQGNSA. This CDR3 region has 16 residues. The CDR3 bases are TGTGCCAGCAGCTTTGCGGGACTAGCCGGCACCGGGGAGCTGTTTTTT. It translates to CASSFAGLAGTGELFF.

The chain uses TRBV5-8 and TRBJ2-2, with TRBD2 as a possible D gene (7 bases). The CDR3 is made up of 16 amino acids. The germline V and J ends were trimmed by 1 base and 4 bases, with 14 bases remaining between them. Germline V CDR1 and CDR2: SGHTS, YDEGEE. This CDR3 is CASSLRGGMSTGELFF. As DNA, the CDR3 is TGTGCCAGCAGCTTGCGCGGGGGCATGAGCACCGGGGAGCTGTTTTTT.

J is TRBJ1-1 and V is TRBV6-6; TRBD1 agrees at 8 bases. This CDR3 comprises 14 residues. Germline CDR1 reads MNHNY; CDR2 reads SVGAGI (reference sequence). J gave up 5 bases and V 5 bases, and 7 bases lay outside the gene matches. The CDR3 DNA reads TGTGCCAGCAGTACCCGACAGGGGAATACTGAAGCTTTCTTT. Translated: CASSTRQGNTEAFF.

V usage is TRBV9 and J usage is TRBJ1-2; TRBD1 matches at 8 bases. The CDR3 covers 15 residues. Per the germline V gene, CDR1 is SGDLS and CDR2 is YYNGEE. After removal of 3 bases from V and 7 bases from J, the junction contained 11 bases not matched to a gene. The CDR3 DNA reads TGTGCCAGCAGCGCTAGTCTGACAGGGGTTGTTGGCTACACCTTC. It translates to CASSASLTGVVGYTF. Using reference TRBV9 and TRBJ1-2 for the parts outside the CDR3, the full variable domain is DSGVTQTPKHLITATGQRVTLRCSPRSGDLSVYWYQQSLDQGLQFLIQYYNGEERAKGNILERFSAQQFPDLHSELNLSSLELGDSALYFCASSASLTGVVGYTFGSGTRLTVV.

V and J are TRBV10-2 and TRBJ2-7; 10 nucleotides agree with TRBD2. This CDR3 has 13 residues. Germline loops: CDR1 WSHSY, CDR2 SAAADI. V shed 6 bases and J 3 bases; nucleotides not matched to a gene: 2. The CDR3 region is CASRLAGNYEQYF. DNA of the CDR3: TGCGCCAGCAGACTAGCGGGAAACTACGAGCAGTACTTC.

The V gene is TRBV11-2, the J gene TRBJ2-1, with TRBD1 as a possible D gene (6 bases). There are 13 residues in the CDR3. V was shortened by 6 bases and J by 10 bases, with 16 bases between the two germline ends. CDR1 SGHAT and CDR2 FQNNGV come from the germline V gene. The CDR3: CASSLPGQNEQFF. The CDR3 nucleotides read TGTGCCAGCAGTCTACCTGGACAGAACGAGCAGTTCTTC.

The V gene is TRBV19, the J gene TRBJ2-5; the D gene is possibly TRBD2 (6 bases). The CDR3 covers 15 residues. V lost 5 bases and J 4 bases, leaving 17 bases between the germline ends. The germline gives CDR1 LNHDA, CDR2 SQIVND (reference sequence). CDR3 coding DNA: TGTGCCAGTAGTGTGCGGGACGTCGGGGGAGAGACCCAGTACTTC. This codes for CASSVRDVGGETQYF.

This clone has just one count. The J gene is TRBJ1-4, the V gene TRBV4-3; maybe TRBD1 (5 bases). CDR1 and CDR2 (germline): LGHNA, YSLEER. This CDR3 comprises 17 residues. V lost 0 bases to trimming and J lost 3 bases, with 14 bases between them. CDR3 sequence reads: CASSQDVAGVANEKLFF. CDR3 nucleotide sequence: TGCGCCAGCAGCCAAGATGTGGCGGGGGTTGCTAATGAAAAACTGTTTTTT.

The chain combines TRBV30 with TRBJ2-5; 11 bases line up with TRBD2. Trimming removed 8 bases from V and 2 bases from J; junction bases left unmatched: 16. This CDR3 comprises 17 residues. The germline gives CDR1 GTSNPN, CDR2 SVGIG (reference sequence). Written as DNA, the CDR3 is TGTGCCCTGGGGGGCCTAGCGGGAGGACCCACACAAGAGACCCAGTACTTC. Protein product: CALGGLAGGPTQETQYF.

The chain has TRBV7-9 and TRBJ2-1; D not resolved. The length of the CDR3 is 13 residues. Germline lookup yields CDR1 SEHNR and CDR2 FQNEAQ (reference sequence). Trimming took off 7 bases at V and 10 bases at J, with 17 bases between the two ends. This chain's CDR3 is CASTQSSVGEQFF. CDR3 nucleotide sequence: TGTGCCAGCACCCAATCCAGTGTCGGGGAGCAGTTCTTC.

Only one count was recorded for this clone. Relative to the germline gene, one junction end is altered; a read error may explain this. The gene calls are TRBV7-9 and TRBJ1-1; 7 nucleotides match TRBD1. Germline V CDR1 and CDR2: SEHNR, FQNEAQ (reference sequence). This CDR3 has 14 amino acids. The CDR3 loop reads CATSTGVMNTEAFF. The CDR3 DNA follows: TGTGCCACCAGCACAGGGGTAATGAACACTGAAGCTTTCTTT.

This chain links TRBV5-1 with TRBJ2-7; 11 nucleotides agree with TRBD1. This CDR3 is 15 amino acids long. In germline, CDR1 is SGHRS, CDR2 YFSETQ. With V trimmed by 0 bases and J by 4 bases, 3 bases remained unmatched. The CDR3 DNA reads TGCGCCAGCAGCTTGGGGACAGGGGGCATATACGAGCAGTACTTC. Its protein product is CASSLGTGGIYEQYF.

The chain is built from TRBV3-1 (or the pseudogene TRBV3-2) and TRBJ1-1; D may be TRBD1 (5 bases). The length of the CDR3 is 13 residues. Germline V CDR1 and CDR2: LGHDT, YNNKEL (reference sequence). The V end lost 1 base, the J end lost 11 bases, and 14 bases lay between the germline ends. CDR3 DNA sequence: TGTGCCAGCAGCCAAGGGGCCAGGGTAGGTGCTTTCTTT. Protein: CASSQGARVGAFF.

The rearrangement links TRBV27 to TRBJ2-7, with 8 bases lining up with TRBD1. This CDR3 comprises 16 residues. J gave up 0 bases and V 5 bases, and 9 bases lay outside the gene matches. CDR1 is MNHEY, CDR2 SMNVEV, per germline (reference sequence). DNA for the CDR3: TGTGCCAGCAGTGGTATAGGGACAGGTCCCTCCTACGAGCAGTACTTC. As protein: CASSGIGTGPSYEQYF.

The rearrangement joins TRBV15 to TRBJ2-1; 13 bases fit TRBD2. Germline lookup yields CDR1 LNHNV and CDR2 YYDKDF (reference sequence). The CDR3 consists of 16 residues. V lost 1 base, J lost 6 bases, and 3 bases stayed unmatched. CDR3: CATSRGTSGRANEQFF. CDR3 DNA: TGTGCCACCAGCAGAGGGACTAGCGGGAGAGCCAATGAGCAGTTCTTC.

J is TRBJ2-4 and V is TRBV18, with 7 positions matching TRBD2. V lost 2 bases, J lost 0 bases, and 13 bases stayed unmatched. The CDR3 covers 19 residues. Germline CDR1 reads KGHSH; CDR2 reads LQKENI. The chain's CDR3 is CASSPTAQGGRLAKNIQYF. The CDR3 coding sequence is TGTGCCAGCTCACCAACGGCCCAGGGAGGGAGACTAGCCAAAAACATTCAGTACTTC. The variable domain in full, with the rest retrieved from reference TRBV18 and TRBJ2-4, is NAGVMQNPRHLVRRRGQEARLRCSPMKGHSHVYWYRQLPEEGLKFMVYLQKENIIDESGMPKERFSAEFPKEGPSILRIQQVVRGDSAAYFCASSPTAQGGRLAKNIQYFGAGTRLSVL.

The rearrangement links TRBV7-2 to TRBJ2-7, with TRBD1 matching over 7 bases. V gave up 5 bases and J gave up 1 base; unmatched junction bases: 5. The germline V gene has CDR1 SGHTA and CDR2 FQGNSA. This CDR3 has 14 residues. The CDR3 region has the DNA TGTGCCAGCAGCCGGGACAGAGTGTCCTACGAGCAGTACTTC. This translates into CASSRDRVSYEQYF.

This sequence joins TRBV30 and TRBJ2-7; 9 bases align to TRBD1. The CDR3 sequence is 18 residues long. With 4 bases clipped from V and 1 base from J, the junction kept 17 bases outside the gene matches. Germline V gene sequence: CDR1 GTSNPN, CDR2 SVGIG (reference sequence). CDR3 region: CAWTDLTRQGVLSYEQYF. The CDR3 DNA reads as TGTGCCTGGACTGATTTAACCCGACAGGGGGTATTGTCCTACGAGCAGTACTTC.

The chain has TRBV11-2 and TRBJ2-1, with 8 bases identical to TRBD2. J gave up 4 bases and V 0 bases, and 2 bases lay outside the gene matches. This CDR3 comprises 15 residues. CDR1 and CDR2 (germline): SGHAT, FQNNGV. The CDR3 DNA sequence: TGTGCCAGCAGCTTAGACGGGAGGGATTACAATGAGCAGTTCTTC. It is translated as CASSLDGRDYNEQFF.